This T cell receptor beta chain was sequenced during a study of graft-versus-host responses after intestinal transplantation. Sequencing used immunoSEQ multiplex PCR; TCRdb keeps in-frame clones, though not all of them. The sample lists just under 100,000 clones; more than 80% were seen once. Trimming stripped 0 bases from V and 6 bases from J, with 7 bases between. CDR1 and CDR2 (germline): LGHNA, YNFKEQ. The CDR3 is 13 amino acids. The material sequenced was PBMCs, taken about 440 days after intestinal transplant. V and J are TRBV4-2 and TRBJ2-3; no clear D gene. The receptor comes from a human patient who received an intestinal transplant, so some T cells may come from the graft donor. The CDR3 loop reads CASSQESEDTQYF. In DNA, the CDR3 is TGTGCCAGCAGCCAAGAGTCCGAGGATACGCAGTATTTT.